The 14 T cell receptor beta chains below come from one sample, sequenced in a study of shared clonotypes between healthy human individuals. The assay was immunoSEQ multiplex PCR, and TCRdb's table has in-frame clones only and misses some. The data hold around 1,100,000 clones, with approximately 80% observed a single time. Sequencing was done on a sample of memory CD4+ T cells from PBMCs. The subset was: CD45RA-negative fraction. These receptor sequences come from a man between 18 and 35 years old in good health. Some clones in this sample may be carry-over from other donors' samples.

This clone was recorded a few times. The gene calls are TRBV27 and TRBJ1-1, with 7 nucleotides matching TRBD1. Germline V CDR1 and CDR2: MNHEY, SMNVEV (reference sequence). V was clipped by 5 bases and J by 0 bases; unmatched bases: 6. This CDR3 region has 15 residues. CDR3 coding DNA: TGTGCCAGCAGTAGGGTGACAGGGTTGAACACTGAAGCTTTCTTT. Its translation: CASSRVTGLNTEAFF.

The chain uses TRBV5-1 and TRBJ2-1; 12 nucleotides match TRBD1. The CDR3 spans 14 residues. V shed 4 bases, J shed 8 bases, and the junction held 4 bases outside the gene matches. Germline CDR1 SGHRS, CDR2 YFSETQ. The CDR3 DNA sequence: TGCGCCAGCAGCCCGGGACAGGGGGCGGATGAGCAGTTCTTC. This translates into CASSPGQGADEQFF.

The chain joins TRBV30 to TRBJ2-5; D is undetermined. This CDR3 has 11 amino acids. CDR1 and CDR2 (germline): GTSNPN, SVGIG (reference sequence). Trimming took off 3 bases at V and 7 bases at J, with 9 bases between the two ends. CDR3 sequence reads: CAWRSTMTQYF. The CDR3 region has the DNA TGTGCCTGGAGGTCCACCATGACCCAGTACTTC.

Note on this clone: Within the sample, other DNA sequences also encode this same CDR3. The CDR3 loop reads CASSLEGQGYEQYF. The CDR3, as DNA: TGCGCCAGCAGCTTGGAGGGACAGGGGTACGAGCAGTACTTC. This chain uses TRBV5-1 with TRBJ2-7; 10 nucleotides match TRBD1. The CDR3 runs to 14 residues. CDR1 SGHRS and CDR2 YFSETQ come from the germline V gene. Trimming took 0 bases from V and 4 from J; bases not matched to a gene: 1. The full variable domain, in which reference TRBV5-1 and TRBJ2-7 provide the parts outside the CDR3, is KAGVTQTPRYLIKTRGQQVTLSCSPISGHRSVSWYQQTPGQGLQFLFEYFSETQRNKGNFPGRFSGRQFSNSRSEMNVSTLELGDSALYLCASSLEGQGYEQYFGPGTRLTVT.

The genes are TRBV7-3 and TRBJ2-1; D gene unclear. The CDR3 runs to 13 residues. The germline gives CDR1 SGHTA, CDR2 FQGTGA. V gave up 5 bases and J gave up 6 bases, with 11 bases separating them. CDR3 DNA: TGTGCCAGCAGCCCCGGCCAGCGCAATGAGCAGTTCTTC. This gives the protein CASSPGQRNEQFF. Using reference TRBV7-3 and TRBJ2-1 for the parts outside the CDR3, the full variable domain is GAGVSQTPSNKVTEKGKYVELRCDPISGHTALYWYRQSLGQGPEFLIYFQGTGAADDSGLPNDRFFAVRPEGSVSTLKIQRTERGDSAVYLCASSPGQRNEQFFGPGTRLTVL.

A note on this clone: Other nucleotide sequences in the sample specify the same CDR3. The DNA of the CDR3 is TGTGCCAGTAGTATAGGGCGGGGAGAGACCCAGTACTTC. Translated: CASSIGRGETQYF. The V and J genes are TRBV19 and TRBJ2-5, with a weak D call TRBD2 (6 bases). The CDR3 runs to 13 residues. Trimming cost V 1 base and J 4 bases, with 7 bases left between them. The germline V gene has CDR1 LNHDA and CDR2 SQIVND (reference sequence).

The chain has TRBV19 and TRBJ1-5; 7 nucleotides align to TRBD1. V dropped 7 bases and J dropped 3; count of bases not matched to a gene: 18. Germline-derived CDR1 and CDR2 are LNHDA and SQIVND (reference sequence). The CDR3 covers 18 residues. The CDR3 nucleotides read TGTGCCAGTACCCTGGAACCGCTCTGGACAGGCATCAATCAGCCCCAGCATTTT. It translates to CASTLEPLWTGINQPQHF. The entire variable domain, with the rest obtained from reference TRBV19 and TRBJ1-5, is as follows: DGGITQSPKYLFRKEGQNVTLSCEQNLNHDAMYWYRQDPGQGLRLIYYSQIVNDFQKGDIAEGYSVSREKKESFPLTVTSAQKNPTAFYLCASTLEPLWTGINQPQHFGDGTRLSIL.

The chain employs TRBV6-5 and TRBJ1-2; D is perhaps TRBD1 (5 bases). CDR1 is MNHEY, CDR2 SVGAGI, per germline. Trimming left V 9 bases short and J 2 bases short, with 13 bases between. The CDR3 length is 13 residues. CDR3 sequence (DNA): TGTGCCAGTGGGGGACGGTCAAACTATGGCTACACCTTC. Its protein product is CASGGRSNYGYTF.

The chain links TRBV2 to TRBJ2-3, with a possible D match to TRBD1 (6 bases). Germline values: CDR1 SNHLY, CDR2 FYNNEI. This CDR3 has 11 amino acids. Between the trimmed V and J ends, which lost 10 bases and 6 bases, there was a span of 11 bases. In nucleotides, the CDR3 is TGTGCCACCATGGGGGCGGATACGCAGTATTTT. It encodes CATMGADTQYF. Looking up the rest from reference TRBV2 and TRBJ2-3 gives the full variable domain: EPEVTQTPSHQVTQMGQEVILRCVPISNHLYFYWYRQILGQKVEFLVSFYNNEISEKSEIFDDQFSVERPDGSNFTLKIRSTKLEDSAMYFCATMGADTQYFGPGTRLTVL.

V is TRBV5-1 and J is TRBJ2-2; TRBD1 matches 7 bases. Germline V gene sequence: CDR1 SGHRS, CDR2 YFSETQ. Trimming removed 0 bases from V and 7 bases from J; junction bases left unmatched: 3. The CDR3 is made up of 14 amino acids. Here the CDR3 DNA reads TGCGCCAGCAGCTTGGAGGGGGCCAACGGGGAGCTGTTTTTT. It encodes CASSLEGANGELFF.

This clone occurred many times. CDR3 residues: CASSPGTGGGETQYF. CDR3 DNA sequence: TGTGCCAGCAGCCCAGGGACAGGGGGTGGAGAGACCCAGTACTTC. The V gene is TRBV7-9, the J gene TRBJ2-5; 11 bases line up with TRBD1. V was clipped by 5 bases and J by 4 bases; unmatched bases: 6. Germline assignment: CDR1 SEHNR and CDR2 FQNEAQ (reference sequence). The CDR3 consists of 15 residues.

The CDR3 nucleotides are TGTGCCAGCAGCTTGGATGGGAAGGGCTACACCTTC. This encodes CASSLDGKGYTF. The chain combines TRBV5-4 with TRBJ1-2, with no clear D. Germline CDR1 and CDR2: SGHNT and YYREEE (reference sequence). V gave up 0 bases and J gave up 8 bases, with 8 bases separating them. This CDR3 is built from 12 residues.

This sequence joins TRBV5-6 and TRBJ1-2; 8 bases are a match to TRBD1. Trimming at V came to 1 base and at J to 2 bases, leaving 4 bases not matched to a gene. The CDR3 length is 15 residues. CDR1 and CDR2 (germline): SGHDT, YYEEEE. The CDR3 DNA reads as TGTGCCAGCAGCTTGAGAGGACAGGGAAACTATGGCTACACCTTC. It specifies CASSLRGQGNYGYTF.

The chain uses TRBV21-1 and TRBJ1-2. TRBV21-1 corresponds to a pseudogene. CDR3 length: 14 residues. The CDR3 bases are TGTGCCAGCAGCACTGGGGGGCGGCACTATGGCTACACCTTC. As protein: CASSTGGRHYGYTF.